This record looks at one T cell receptor beta chain sequence and its context. Generated by immunoSEQ multiplex PCR, the TCRdb table keeps only in-frame clones and is missing some. Of 100,000 to 150,000 clones listed, around 92% are singletons. V shed 4 bases, J shed 2 bases, and the junction held 4 bases outside the gene matches. The CDR3 has 14 residues. In germline, CDR1 is ENHRY, CDR2 SYGVKD. The entry originates in a study of control samples from healthy donors and cancer patients. This TCR was recovered from a woman in her forties or fifties in good health. What was sequenced was blood. The chain couples TRBV10-3 to TRBJ1-1, with TRBD1 identical over 7 bases. The CDR3 is CAISGGQTNTEAFF. CDR3 DNA: TGTGCCATCAGTGGGGGACAGACAAACACTGAAGCTTTCTTT.